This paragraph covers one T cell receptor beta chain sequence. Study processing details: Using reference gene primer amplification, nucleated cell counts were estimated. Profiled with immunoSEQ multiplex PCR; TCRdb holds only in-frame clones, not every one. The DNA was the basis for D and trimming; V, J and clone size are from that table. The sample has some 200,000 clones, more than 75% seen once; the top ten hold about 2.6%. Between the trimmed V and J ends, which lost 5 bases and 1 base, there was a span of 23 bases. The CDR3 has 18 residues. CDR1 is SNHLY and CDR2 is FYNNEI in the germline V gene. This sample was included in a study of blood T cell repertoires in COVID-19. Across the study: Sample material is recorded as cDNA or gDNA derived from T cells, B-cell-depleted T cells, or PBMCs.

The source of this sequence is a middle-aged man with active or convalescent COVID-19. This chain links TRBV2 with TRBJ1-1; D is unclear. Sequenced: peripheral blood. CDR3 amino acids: CASSFSPASTGRNTEAFF. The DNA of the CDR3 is TGTGCCAGCAGTTTTTCCCCTGCGTCCACCGGGAGGAACACTGAAGCTTTCTTT.